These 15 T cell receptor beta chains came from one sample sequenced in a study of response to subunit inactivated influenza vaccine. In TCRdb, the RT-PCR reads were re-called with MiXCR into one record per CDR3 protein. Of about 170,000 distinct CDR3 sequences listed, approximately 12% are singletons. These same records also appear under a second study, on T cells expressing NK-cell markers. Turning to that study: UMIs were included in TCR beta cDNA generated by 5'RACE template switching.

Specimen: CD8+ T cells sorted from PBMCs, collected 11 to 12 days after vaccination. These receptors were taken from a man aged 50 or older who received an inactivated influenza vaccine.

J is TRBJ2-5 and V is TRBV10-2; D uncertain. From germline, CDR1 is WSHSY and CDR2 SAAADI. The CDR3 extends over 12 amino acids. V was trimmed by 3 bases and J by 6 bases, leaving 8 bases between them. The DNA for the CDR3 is TGCGCCAGCAGTGATTATGTACAGACCCAGTACTTC. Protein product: CASSDYVQTQYF.

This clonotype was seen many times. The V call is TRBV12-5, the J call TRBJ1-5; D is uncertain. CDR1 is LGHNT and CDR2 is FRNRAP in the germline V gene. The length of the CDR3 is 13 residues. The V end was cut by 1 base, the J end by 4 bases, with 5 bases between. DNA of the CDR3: TGTGCTAGTGGTTTGGGACTGAATCAGCCCCAGCATTTT. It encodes CASGLGLNQPQHF.

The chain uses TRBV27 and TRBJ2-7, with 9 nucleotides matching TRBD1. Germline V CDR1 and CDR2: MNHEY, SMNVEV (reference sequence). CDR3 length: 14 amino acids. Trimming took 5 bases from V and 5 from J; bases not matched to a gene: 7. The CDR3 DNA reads TGTGCCAGCAGTCCCGGGACAGGGTCCCACGAGCAGTACTTC. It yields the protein CASSPGTGSHEQYF.

CDR3 DNA sequence: TGTGCCAGCAGCGGGCAAGTGAACACTGAAGCTTTCTTT. Its protein product is CASSGQVNTEAFF. V usage is TRBV5-5 and J usage is TRBJ1-1; D remains ambiguous. The germline V and J ends were trimmed by 4 bases and 0 bases, with 7 bases remaining between them. This CDR3 is 13 amino acids long. Germline V lookup: CDR1 SGHKS, CDR2 YYEKEE (reference sequence).

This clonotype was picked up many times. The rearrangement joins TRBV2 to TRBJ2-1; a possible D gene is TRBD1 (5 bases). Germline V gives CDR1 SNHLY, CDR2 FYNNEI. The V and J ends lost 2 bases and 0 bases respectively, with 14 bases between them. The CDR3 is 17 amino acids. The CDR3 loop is CASSELGRDSSYNEQFF. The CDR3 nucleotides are TGTGCCAGCAGTGAACTCGGCAGGGATAGCTCCTACAATGAGCAGTTCTTC.

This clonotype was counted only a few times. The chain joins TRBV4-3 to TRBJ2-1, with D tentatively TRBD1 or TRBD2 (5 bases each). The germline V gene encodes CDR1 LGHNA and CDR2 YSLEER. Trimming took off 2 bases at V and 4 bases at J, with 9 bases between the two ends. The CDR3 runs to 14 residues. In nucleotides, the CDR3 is TGCGCCAGCAGCCAATGGGACGGATACAATGAGCAGTTCTTC. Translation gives CASSQWDGYNEQFF.

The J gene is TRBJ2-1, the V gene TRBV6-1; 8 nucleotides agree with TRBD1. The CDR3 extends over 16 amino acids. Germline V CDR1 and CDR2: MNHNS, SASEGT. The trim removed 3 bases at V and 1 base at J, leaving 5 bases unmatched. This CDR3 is CASSDPGTGSYNEQFF. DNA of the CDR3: TGTGCCAGCAGTGACCCCGGGACAGGTTCCTACAATGAGCAGTTCTTC.

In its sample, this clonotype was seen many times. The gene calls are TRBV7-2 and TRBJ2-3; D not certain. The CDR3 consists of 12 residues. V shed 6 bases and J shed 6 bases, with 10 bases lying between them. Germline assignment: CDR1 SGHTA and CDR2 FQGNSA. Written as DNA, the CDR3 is TGTGCCAGCAGTCGGCCAATTGATACGCAGTATTTT. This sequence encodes CASSRPIDTQYF.

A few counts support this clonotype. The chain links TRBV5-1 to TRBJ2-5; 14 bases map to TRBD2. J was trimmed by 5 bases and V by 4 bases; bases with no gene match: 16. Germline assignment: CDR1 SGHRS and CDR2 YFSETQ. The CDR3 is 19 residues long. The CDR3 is CASSPHPGTSGGVGETQYF. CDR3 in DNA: TGCGCCAGCAGCCCCCACCCCGGGACTAGCGGGGGCGTGGGGGAGACCCAGTACTTC.

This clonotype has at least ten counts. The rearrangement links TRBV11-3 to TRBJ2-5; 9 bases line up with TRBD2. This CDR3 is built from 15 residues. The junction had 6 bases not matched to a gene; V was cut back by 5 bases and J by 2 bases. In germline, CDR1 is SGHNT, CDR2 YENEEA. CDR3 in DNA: TGTGCCAGCAGCCCCGGCGGGGGGGATCAAGAGACCCAGTACTTC. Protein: CASSPGGGDQETQYF.

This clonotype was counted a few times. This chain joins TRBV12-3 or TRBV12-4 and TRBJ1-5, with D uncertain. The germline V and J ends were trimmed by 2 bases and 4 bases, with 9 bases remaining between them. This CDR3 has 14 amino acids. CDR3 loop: CASSLYGENQPQHF. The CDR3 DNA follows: TGTGCCAGCAGTTTATACGGAGAGAATCAGCCCCAGCATTTT.

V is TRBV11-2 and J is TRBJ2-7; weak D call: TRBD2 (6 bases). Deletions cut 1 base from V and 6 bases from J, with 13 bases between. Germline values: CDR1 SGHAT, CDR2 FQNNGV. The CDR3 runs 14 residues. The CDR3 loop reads CASSLVGGSGEQYF. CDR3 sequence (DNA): TGTGCCAGCAGCTTAGTTGGAGGGTCCGGCGAGCAGTACTTC.

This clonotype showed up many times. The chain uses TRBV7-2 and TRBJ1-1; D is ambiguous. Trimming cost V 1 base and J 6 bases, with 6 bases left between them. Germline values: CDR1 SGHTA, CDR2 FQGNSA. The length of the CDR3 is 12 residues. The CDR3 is CASSLEGAEAFF. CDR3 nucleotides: TGTGCCAGCAGCTTAGAGGGCGCTGAAGCTTTCTTT.

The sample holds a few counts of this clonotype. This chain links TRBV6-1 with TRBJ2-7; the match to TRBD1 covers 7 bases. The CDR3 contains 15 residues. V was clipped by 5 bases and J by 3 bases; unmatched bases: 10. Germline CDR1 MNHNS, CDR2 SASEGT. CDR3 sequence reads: CASSPYGDSFYEQYF. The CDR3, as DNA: TGTGCCAGCAGTCCCTATGGGGACAGCTTCTACGAGCAGTACTTC.

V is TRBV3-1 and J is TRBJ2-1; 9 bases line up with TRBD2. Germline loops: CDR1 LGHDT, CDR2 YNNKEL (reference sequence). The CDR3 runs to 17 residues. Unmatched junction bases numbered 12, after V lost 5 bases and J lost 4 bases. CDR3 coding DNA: TGTGCCAGCAGCAAGTCGCTAGCGGGATCTCTTTACAATGAGCAGTTCTTC. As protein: CASSKSLAGSLYNEQFF.